These 28 T cell receptor beta chains were sequenced from one sample in a study of cytomegalovirus exposure and HLA in healthy donors. The repertoire was sequenced with immunoSEQ multiplex PCR; TCRdb's copy has only in-frame clones and lacks some. The profile shows around 190,000 clones, around nine tenths of them singletons. Sequencing was done on a sample of PBMCs. The source of these receptors is a young man in good health and CMV-seropositive.

The chain couples TRBV11-2 to TRBJ2-1, with 10 bases identical to TRBD1. The V gene's germline CDR1 is SGHAT and CDR2 FQNNGV. The junction had 3 bases not matched to a gene; V was cut back by 4 bases and J by 6 bases. This CDR3 has 14 residues. CDR3 sequence (DNA): TGTGCCAGCAGCTCCTGGACAGGGGGCAATGAGCAGTTCTTC. Translation gives CASSSWTGGNEQFF.

This rearrangement joins TRBV4-1 to TRBJ2-2; 11 nucleotides align to TRBD1. V lost 2 bases, J lost 8 bases, and 7 bases stayed unmatched. The germline gives CDR1 MGHRA, CDR2 YSYEKL. CDR3 length equals 16 residues. The CDR3 reads CASSQPTDRGRGELFF. The CDR3 DNA sequence: TGCGCCAGCAGCCAACCCACGGACAGGGGGCGTGGGGAGCTGTTTTTT.

The chain is built from TRBV5-6 and TRBJ2-7; 7 bases agree with TRBD1. Germline-derived CDR1 and CDR2 are SGHDT and YYEEEE. The V gene end was trimmed by 4 bases and the J gene end by 4 bases; junction bases not matched to a gene: 11. This CDR3 has 15 residues. The CDR3 sequence: CASSPSEDRSYEQYF. CDR3 sequence (DNA): TGTGCCAGCAGCCCTTCTGAGGACAGGTCTTACGAGCAGTACTTC.

This clone appeared a few times. The rearrangement joins TRBV7-9 to TRBJ1-3; D is unclear. The germline V gene has CDR1 SEHNR and CDR2 FQNEAQ (reference sequence). Trimming took off 3 bases at V and 11 bases at J, with 11 bases between the two ends. CDR3 length equals 12 residues. CDR3 sequence: CASSFGENAIYF. CDR3 nucleotide sequence: TGTGCCAGCAGCTTTGGGGAGAATGCCATATATTTT. Full variable domain (rest looked up from reference TRBV7-9 and TRBJ1-3): DTGVSQNPRHKITKRGQNVTFRCDPISEHNRLYWYRQTLGQGPEFLTYFQNEAQLEKSRLLSDRFSAERPKGSFSTLEIQRTEQGDSAMYLCASSFGENAIYFGEGSWLTVV.

The V and J genes are TRBV7-2 and TRBJ2-7; 7 bases line up with TRBD1. The J segment lost 2 bases and the V segment lost 4 bases, leaving 14 bases of the junction unmatched. The CDR3 contains 17 residues. Germline-derived CDR1 and CDR2 are SGHTA and FQGNSA. The CDR3 loop reads CASSSPSRGQLTYEQYF. The DNA for the CDR3 is TGTGCCAGCAGCTCACCCTCTCGGGGACAGCTTACCTACGAGCAGTACTTC.

V and J are TRBV29-1 and TRBJ1-1; D unclear. This CDR3 spans 13 amino acids. Germline-derived CDR1 and CDR2 are SQVTM and ANQGSEA. Trimming stripped 2 bases from V and 2 bases from J, with 9 bases between. The CDR3 sequence: CSVEIKDNTEAFF. The CDR3 bases are TGCAGCGTTGAAATTAAGGACAACACTGAAGCTTTCTTT.

This clone occurred a few times. V is TRBV5-4 and J is TRBJ2-2; the D is unclear. This CDR3 spans 13 amino acids. Trimming cost V 4 bases and J 8 bases, with 12 bases left between them. Germline values: CDR1 SGHNT, CDR2 YYREEE (reference sequence). The CDR3 nucleotides read TGTGCCAGCAGCCTTCTAGGGTCGGGGGAGCTGTTTTTT. This translates into CASSLLGSGELFF.

V gene TRBV19 combines with J gene TRBJ1-5, with D unresolved. Per the germline V gene, CDR1 is LNHDA and CDR2 is SQIVND (reference sequence). V was trimmed by 10 bases and J by 0 bases, leaving 16 bases between them. The CDR3 consists of 15 residues. CDR3 residues: CATEKSSDSNQPQHF. Written as DNA, the CDR3 is TGTGCCACTGAAAAATCATCCGATAGCAATCAGCCCCAGCATTTT.

The V and J genes are TRBV6-1 and TRBJ2-1; TRBD2 aligns across 10 bases. This CDR3 is 14 amino acids long. CDR1 is MNHNS and CDR2 is SASEGT in the germline V gene. Losses at the gene ends were 7 bases for V and 6 bases for J; bases not matched to a gene: 6. The CDR3 DNA reads TGTGCCAGCACCCTAGCGGGAGTCGGCAATGAGCAGTTCTTC. This translates into CASTLAGVGNEQFF.

The chain uses TRBV5-1 and TRBJ2-7; tentative D call: TRBD1 (5 bases). Germline CDR1 is SGHRS and CDR2 is YFSETQ. The CDR3 is 16 amino acids. Trimming removed 0 bases at V and 0 bases at J, with 13 bases between. CDR3 region: CASSLGWGKSSYEQYF. The CDR3 DNA sequence: TGCGCCAGCAGCTTGGGGTGGGGCAAAAGCTCCTACGAGCAGTACTTC.

The gene calls are TRBV7-3 and TRBJ2-3; no clear D gene. V shed 1 base and J shed 5 bases, with 7 bases lying between them. This CDR3 contains 13 residues. Per the germline V gene, CDR1 is SGHTA and CDR2 is FQGTGA. The CDR3 DNA reads TGTGCCAGCAGCTTAATGAGCTTAGATACGCAGTATTTT. Its translation: CASSLMSLDTQYF.

This clone was recorded only once. The V and J genes are TRBV5-4 and TRBJ1-4, with no clear D. The CDR3 runs 14 residues. Germline V gene data show CDR1 as SGHNT and CDR2 as YYREEE (reference sequence). V was trimmed by 4 bases and J by 5 bases, leaving 12 bases between them. The CDR3 here is CASSRPGRNEKLFF. The CDR3 nucleotides read TGTGCCAGCAGCCGCCCCGGACGGAATGAAAAACTGTTTTTT.

The chain carries TRBV9 and TRBJ2-2; D is uncertain. The CDR3 consists of 16 residues. Per germline, CDR1 SGDLS and CDR2 YYNGEE. V was trimmed by 0 bases and J by 0 bases, leaving 9 bases between them. CDR3 nucleotide sequence: TGTGCCAGCAGCGTAGGGCGGTCGCCGAACACCGGGGAGCTGTTTTTT. It translates to CASSVGRSPNTGELFF.

As regards this clone: A read error may account for a junction end that differs from germline. J is TRBJ2-3 and V is TRBV7-7, with D maybe TRBD1 (6 bases). CDR3 length: 13 amino acids. CDR1 and CDR2 from the germline V gene are SSHAT and FNYEAQ (reference sequence). The CDR3 DNA follows: TGTGCTAGCAGCTTAGCACAGGGAGATACGCAGTATTTT. Its translation: CASSLAQGDTQYF.

V and J are TRBV6-5 and TRBJ1-1, with D maybe TRBD1 (6 bases). The CDR3 has 13 residues. Trimming pared 4 bases from V and 4 bases from J, leaving 10 bases between. CDR1 is MNHEY and CDR2 is SVGAGI in the germline V gene. The CDR3 DNA sequence: TGTGCCAGCAGTTCCCTGGACAGCACTGAAGCTTTCTTT. Encoded protein: CASSSLDSTEAFF.

The chain joins TRBV6-5 to TRBJ1-1; no definite D call. V gave up 2 bases and J gave up 1 base, with 11 bases separating them. CDR3 length equals 15 residues. Germline-derived CDR1 and CDR2 are MNHEY and SVGAGI. The CDR3 nucleotides are TGTGCCAGCAGTTACGATGGGGTAGGGAACACTGAAGCTTTCTTT. Translated, it gives CASSYDGVGNTEAFF.

This sequence joins TRBV9 and TRBJ2-2; D ambiguous. V lost 4 bases and J lost 1, with 11 bases in between. The germline CDR1 and CDR2 sequences are SGDLS and YYNGEE. The CDR3 totals 15 residues. CDR3 protein: CASSSEAGNTGELFF. CDR3 in DNA: TGTGCCAGCAGCTCCGAGGCAGGGAACACCGGGGAGCTGTTTTTT.

The rearrangement uses TRBV5-1 and TRBJ2-7; D may be TRBD1 (5 bases). The CDR3 is 13 amino acids. Trimming stripped 2 bases from V and 3 bases from J, with 9 bases between. CDR1 SGHRS and CDR2 YFSETQ come from the germline V gene. CDR3 residues: CASSLWGGYEQYF. CDR3 nucleotides: TGCGCCAGCAGCTTATGGGGCGGCTACGAGCAGTACTTC. Looking up the rest from reference TRBV5-1 and TRBJ2-7 gives the full variable domain: KAGVTQTPRYLIKTRGQQVTLSCSPISGHRSVSWYQQTPGQGLQFLFEYFSETQRNKGNFPGRFSGRQFSNSRSEMNVSTLELGDSALYLCASSLWGGYEQYFGPGTRLTVT.

The gene calls are TRBV4-1 and TRBJ2-5; TRBD2 matches 7 bases. The CDR3 extends over 15 amino acids. V lost 0 bases and J lost 4; bases outside the gene matches: 5. Looked up from germline, CDR1 is MGHRA and CDR2 is YSYEKL. The CDR3 spells CASSQESSGLETQYF. CDR3 nucleotides: TGCGCCAGCAGCCAAGAGTCTAGCGGTTTAGAGACCCAGTACTTC.

The J gene is TRBJ2-5, the V gene TRBV7-6; D perhaps matches TRBD2 (5 bases). Germline loops: CDR1 SGHVS, CDR2 FNYEAQ. The V end was cut by 1 base, the J end by 9 bases, with 12 bases between. The CDR3 is made up of 13 amino acids. CDR3 nucleotides: TGTGCCAGCAGCTTAGTACGGGCGGAGGCCCAGTACTTC. This encodes CASSLVRAEAQYF. The full variable domain, its missing parts supplied by reference TRBV7-6 and TRBJ2-5, is GAGVSQSPRYKVTKRGQDVALRCDPISGHVSLYWYRQALGQGPEFLTYFNYEAQQDKSGLPNDRFSAERPEGSISTLTIQRTEQRDSAMYRCASSLVRAEAQYFGPGTRLLVL.

This rearrangement joins TRBV7-6 to TRBJ2-7; the D gene could be TRBD1 or TRBD2 (6 bases each). Germline V gives CDR1 SGHVS, CDR2 FNYEAQ. Trimming shortened V by 5 bases and J by 2 bases, and 16 bases separated the two germline ends. This CDR3 has 15 amino acids. The CDR3 DNA sequence: TGTGCCAGCAGCCCCGGAGGGGGTTTAGCCTACGAGCAGTACTTC. Amino acids: CASSPGGGLAYEQYF.

This clone was observed a few times. As DNA, the CDR3 is TGTGCCAGCAGTGAGCTCTACGAGCAGTACTTC. This gives the protein CASSELYEQYF. This chain connects TRBV2 to TRBJ2-7; D gene uncertain. CDR3 length: 11 amino acids. V was shortened by 3 bases and J by 3 bases, with 3 bases between the two germline ends. Germline V CDR1 and CDR2: SNHLY, FYNNEI.

CDR3 sequence (DNA): TGTGCCTGGAGTGACCCCCCGGGGATCAGGGGCCCGGACAATGAGCAGTTCTTC. Amino acid sequence: CAWSDPPGIRGPDNEQFF. The chain uses TRBV30 and TRBJ2-1; the D gene is possibly TRBD1 (6 bases). V gave up 1 base and J gave up 5 bases, with 24 bases separating them. This CDR3 spans 18 amino acids. From germline, CDR1 is GTSNPN and CDR2 SVGIG (reference sequence).

This clone was seen only a few times. V gene TRBV27 combines with J gene TRBJ2-3; 14 bases agree with TRBD2. Per germline, CDR1 MNHEY and CDR2 SMNVEV (reference sequence). There are 18 residues in the CDR3. Trimming at V came to 3 bases and at J to 5 bases, leaving 10 bases not matched to a gene. This CDR3 is CASSLPPGLAGAGDTQYF. CDR3 DNA: TGTGCCAGCAGTTTGCCTCCGGGACTAGCGGGAGCAGGAGATACGCAGTATTTT.

V is TRBV28 and J is TRBJ2-7, with D tentatively TRBD1 or TRBD2 (6 bases each). The V gene lost 2 bases and the J gene lost 2 bases, with 19 bases spanning the gap. Germline CDR1 is MDHEN and CDR2 is SYDVKM. There are 17 residues in the CDR3. The chain's CDR3 is CASSLSSVGGRPYEQYF. The CDR3 DNA reads as TGTGCCAGCAGTTTAAGCTCGGTAGGGGGGAGACCCTACGAGCAGTACTTC.

V is TRBV11-2 and J is TRBJ2-7, with D perhaps matching TRBD1 (6 bases). Germline CDR1 SGHAT, CDR2 FQNNGV. V gave up 4 bases and J gave up 2 bases, with 15 bases separating them. The CDR3 runs 15 residues. Here the CDR3 DNA reads TGTGCCAGCAGCTCCGTACAGGGCTTACCCTACGAGCAGTACTTC. It yields the protein CASSSVQGLPYEQYF.

This chain joins TRBV14 and TRBJ2-7, with 10 nucleotides matching TRBD1. The germline gives CDR1 SGHDN, CDR2 FVKESK. The CDR3 is 14 amino acids. The V gene end was trimmed by 1 base and the J gene end by 3 bases; junction bases not matched to a gene: 0. CDR3 region: CASSQGTGGYEQYF. The CDR3 DNA follows: TGTGCCAGCAGCCAAGGGACAGGGGGCTACGAGCAGTACTTC.

This clone was recorded only once. This sample also contains other DNA sequences that code for the same CDR3. The CDR3 DNA sequence: TGCGCCAGCAGCTTGGGACAGGGGCGGGACTATGGCTACACCTTC. Encoded protein: CASSLGQGRDYGYTF. The chain joins TRBV5-1 to TRBJ1-2; 8 bases are shared with TRBD1. The V and J ends lost 0 bases and 3 bases, in that order; junction bases with no gene match: 4. This CDR3 contains 15 residues. Germline V gives CDR1 SGHRS, CDR2 YFSETQ.